These 17 T cell receptor beta chains were sequenced from one sample in a study of shared clonotypes between healthy human individuals. Method: immunoSEQ multiplex PCR; TCRdb's copy keeps in-frame clones and lacks some. The sample holds hundreds of thousands of clones, around 73% seen once. What was sequenced was memory CD4+ T cells sorted from blood. Specified subset: CD45RA-negative fraction. The receptors derive from a young woman in good health.

This sequence joins TRBV29-1 and TRBJ2-1, with D tentatively TRBD2 (7 bases). The V gene's germline CDR1 is SQVTM and CDR2 ANQGSEA. Trimming stripped 5 bases from V and 1 base from J, with 9 bases between. The CDR3 is 13 amino acids. The DNA of the CDR3 is TGCAGCGTTCGGGGGGCTTCCTACAATGAGCAGTTCTTC. It is translated as CSVRGASYNEQFF.

The chain uses TRBV6-4 and TRBJ2-2; a weak D match, TRBD2 (5 bases). The germline V and J ends were trimmed by 6 bases and 6 bases, with 14 bases remaining between them. Per germline, CDR1 MRHNA and CDR2 SNTAGT. The CDR3 covers 14 residues. CDR3 in DNA: TGTGCCAGCAGCCCCCAGGACTTGTCCGGGGAGCTGTTTTTT. Protein product: CASSPQDLSGELFF.

Here the CDR3 DNA reads TGTGCCAGCGGTAGGGGACAGCGGTCCTACAATGAGCAGTTCTTC. Translating gives CASGRGQRSYNEQFF. This rearrangement joins TRBV2 to TRBJ2-1; TRBD1 matches at 7 bases. Germline assignment: CDR1 SNHLY and CDR2 FYNNEI. V was pared by 8 bases and J by 1 base, with 8 bases of the junction left unmatched. CDR3 size: 15 residues.

The chain carries TRBV28 and TRBJ1-4; the D gene is possibly TRBD1 (6 bases). Trimming shortened V by 8 bases and J by 4 bases, and 14 bases separated the two germline ends. CDR3 length: 14 residues. The V gene's germline CDR1 is MDHEN and CDR2 SYDVKM. CDR3 coding DNA: TGTGCCAGCTGTAGAGGGGGTGATAATGAAAAACTGTTTTTT. Protein: CASCRGGDNEKLFF. Combining the CDR3 with reference TRBV28 and TRBJ1-4 gives the whole variable domain DVKVTQSSRYLVKRTGEKVFLECVQDMDHENMFWYRQDPGLGLRLIYFSYDVKMKEKGDIPEGYSVSREKKERFSLILESASTNQTSMYLCASCRGGDNEKLFFGSGTQLSVL.

The gene calls are TRBV5-6 and TRBJ1-1; D is undetermined. V lost 4 bases, J lost 1 base, and 14 bases lay in between. This CDR3 region has 15 residues. Germline CDR1 SGHDT, CDR2 YYEEEE. In DNA form, the CDR3 reads TGTGCCAGCAGCGCTATGTGGGCTGGGAACACTGAAGCTTTCTTT. Its translation is CASSAMWAGNTEAFF. Complete variable domain (other parts from reference TRBV5-6 and TRBJ1-1): DAGVTQSPTHLIKTRGQQVTLRCSPKSGHDTVSWYQQALGQGPQFIFQYYEEEERQRGNFPDRFSGHQFPNYSSELNVNALLLGDSALYLCASSAMWAGNTEAFFGQGTRLTVV.

This sequence joins TRBV14 and TRBJ2-2; D call uncertain. The V gene lost 0 bases and the J gene lost 0 bases, with 8 bases spanning the gap. Looked up from germline, CDR1 is SGHDN and CDR2 is FVKESK. CDR3 length equals 16 residues. DNA for the CDR3: TGTGCCAGCAGCCAAGATTTAAACGCGAACACCGGGGAGCTGTTTTTT. It encodes CASSQDLNANTGELFF.

This chain connects TRBV7-8 to TRBJ2-7; TRBD2 matches 10 bases. Trimming at V came to 4 bases and at J to 3 bases, leaving 3 bases not matched to a gene. The CDR3 is 14 residues long. Germline assignment: CDR1 SGHVS and CDR2 FQNEAQ. The CDR3 protein is CASSWTSGYYEQYF. The CDR3 DNA sequence: TGTGCCAGCAGCTGGACTAGCGGATACTACGAGCAGTACTTC.

The chain has TRBV4-1 and TRBJ2-1, with D perhaps TRBD1 or TRBD2 (7 bases each). The germline V gene encodes CDR1 MGHRA and CDR2 YSYEKL. V was shortened by 4 bases and J by 5 bases, with 12 bases between the two germline ends. The length of the CDR3 is 14 residues. CDR3 nucleotides: TGCGCCAGCAGCCGGGAGGGGGCCCACAATGAGCAGTTCTTC. This codes for CASSREGAHNEQFF.

The chain uses TRBV25-1 and TRBJ2-1, with D unclear. CDR1 and CDR2 (germline): MGHDK, SYGVNS. The V gene lost 4 bases and the J gene lost 0 bases, with 16 bases spanning the gap. The CDR3 sequence is 17 residues long. CDR3 DNA: TGTGCCAGCAGTGCTACCTATAGGCAGAGCTCCTACAATGAGCAGTTCTTC. Residues: CASSATYRQSSYNEQFF. The full variable domain, its missing parts supplied by reference TRBV25-1 and TRBJ2-1, is EADIYQTPRYLVIGTGKKITLECSQTMGHDKMYWYQQDPGMELHLIHYSYGVNSTEKGDLSSESTVSRIRTEHFPLTLESARPSHTSQYLCASSATYRQSSYNEQFFGPGTRLTVL.

The rearrangement links TRBV19 to TRBJ2-7, with 8 positions matching TRBD1. The CDR3 runs 12 residues. From germline, CDR1 is LNHDA and CDR2 SQIVND (reference sequence). Trimming cost V 11 bases and J 6 bases; bases outside gene matches: 9. CDR3 in DNA: TGTGCCGAACGACAGGGGCTGCCCGAGCAGTACTTC. Protein sequence: CAERQGLPEQYF.

The CDR3 spells CASSEFRKETQYF. CDR3 coding DNA: TGTGCCAGCAGTGAGTTCCGGAAAGAGACCCAGTACTTC. The chain employs TRBV6-1 and TRBJ2-5, with D hard to call. This CDR3 is 13 amino acids long. Trimming pared 3 bases from V and 3 bases from J, leaving 8 bases between. Germline V gene sequence: CDR1 MNHNS, CDR2 SASEGT.

The J gene is TRBJ2-5, the V gene TRBV7-2; TRBD2 aligns across 11 bases. The J call may be faulty, since TRBJ2-7 better matches the DNA end. Germline values: CDR1 SGHTA, CDR2 FQGNSA. The CDR3 contains 15 residues. CDR3 DNA sequence: TGTGCCAGCAGCTTAGCAGCTAGCGGGAGGTCCGAGCAGTACTTC. Protein: CASSLAASGRSEQYF.

V is TRBV5-1 and J is TRBJ2-5; D not certain. The CDR3 consists of 13 residues. CDR1 is SGHRS, CDR2 YFSETQ, per germline. V dropped 5 bases and J dropped 3 bases, with 11 bases sitting between them. The CDR3 DNA reads as TGCGCCAGCAGAGTCCTGCCCGAAGAGACCCAGTACTTC. Translation: CASRVLPEETQYF.

DNA for the CDR3: TGTGCCAGCAGTCTAGCGGGAGCAGGAAGATACGAGCAGTACTTC. Its translation is CASSLAGAGRYEQYF. The J gene is TRBJ2-7, the V gene TRBV11-1; 10 bases align to TRBD2. V gave up 6 bases and J gave up 4 bases; unmatched junction bases: 9. The CDR3 covers 15 residues. The V gene's germline CDR1 is SGHAT and CDR2 FQDESV (reference sequence).

The chain joins TRBV27 to TRBJ1-1; unclear D gene. Germline CDR1 reads MNHEY; CDR2 reads SMNVEV (reference sequence). V was cut by 2 bases and J by 4 bases, with 11 bases left in between. The CDR3 runs 14 residues. The CDR3 DNA reads as TGTGCCAGCAGTTTAAGGGTGTTGAGCACTGAAGCTTTCTTT. It codes for CASSLRVLSTEAFF.

CDR3 residues: CASSLTGGDTQYF. CDR3 sequence (DNA): TGTGCCAGCAGCTTAACAGGTGGAGATACGCAGTATTTT. This chain links TRBV11-2 with TRBJ2-3; possible D gene TRBD1, 5 bases. The CDR3 is made up of 13 amino acids. Trimming took off 2 bases at V and 5 bases at J, with 8 bases between the two ends. Germline lookup yields CDR1 SGHAT and CDR2 FQNNGV.

In this sample, this clone turned up a few times. The sample holds other DNA sequences that translate to the same CDR3. V gene TRBV18 combines with J gene TRBJ2-7, with 10 bases that match TRBD1. V lost 3 bases and J lost 5; bases outside the gene matches: 1. Germline V gene lookup returns CDR1 KGHSH and CDR2 LQKENI. The CDR3 length is 13 residues. CDR3 loop: CASSPGTGDEQYF. The CDR3 DNA reads TGTGCCAGCTCACCCGGGACAGGGGACGAGCAGTACTTC.